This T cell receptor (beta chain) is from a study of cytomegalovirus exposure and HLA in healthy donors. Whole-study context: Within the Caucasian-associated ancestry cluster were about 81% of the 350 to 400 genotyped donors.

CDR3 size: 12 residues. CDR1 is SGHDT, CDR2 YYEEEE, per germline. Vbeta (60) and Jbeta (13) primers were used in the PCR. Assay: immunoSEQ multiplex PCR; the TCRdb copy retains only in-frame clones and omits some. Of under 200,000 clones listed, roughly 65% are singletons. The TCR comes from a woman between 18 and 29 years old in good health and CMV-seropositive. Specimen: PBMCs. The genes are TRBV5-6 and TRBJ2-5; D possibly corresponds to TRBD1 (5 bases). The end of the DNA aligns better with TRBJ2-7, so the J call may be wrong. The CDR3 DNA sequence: TGTGCCAGCAGCAGACAGACCTACGAGCAGTACTTC. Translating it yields CASSRQTYEQYF.